Shown below are 13 T cell receptor beta chains from a single sample sequenced in a study of beta chain features in type 1 diabetes. Reverse transcribing all isolated RNA meant expressed TCRB transcripts were sequenced. Only in-frame clones appear in the TCRdb table, and some are missing; sequencing was by immunoSEQ multiplex PCR. The sample has 360,000 or so clones, around a fifth seen once; the top ten hold about 0.045%. The source material was naive CD4+ T cells from blood. Receptors were obtained from a woman under 30 in good health.

The V and J genes are TRBV30 and TRBJ1-5; no definite D call. Trimming stripped 3 bases from V and 0 bases from J, with 15 bases between. Germline-derived CDR1 and CDR2 are GTSNPN and SVGIG (reference sequence). The length of the CDR3 is 16 residues. The CDR3 DNA follows: TGTGCCTGGAGGGACGGAGGGCCGACTAGCAATCAGCCCCAGCATTTT. Its translation: CAWRDGGPTSNQPQHF.

The rearrangement joins TRBV6-5 to TRBJ2-7, with 9 bases that match TRBD1. The ends lost 0 bases at V and 8 bases at J; junction bases unmatched: 11. CDR1 MNHEY and CDR2 SVGAGI come from the germline V gene. The CDR3 extends over 16 amino acids. In nucleotides, the CDR3 is TGTGCCAGCAGTTACTCGGGGGGACAGGGCGGTGGGAAGCAGTACTTC. Its protein is CASSYSGGQGGGKQYF.

The sample holds a few counts of this clone. This chain uses TRBV7-9 with TRBJ2-3, with unresolved D. Trimming cost V 4 bases and J 4 bases, with 6 bases left between them. The CDR3 sequence is 12 residues long. Germline assignment: CDR1 SEHNR and CDR2 FQNEAQ (reference sequence). For the CDR3, the DNA is TGTGCCAGCAGCTCCAGTGCAGATACGCAGTATTTT. Translating it yields CASSSSADTQYF.

The sample holds a few counts of this clone. This chain connects TRBV5-1 to TRBJ2-1; D remains ambiguous. Trimming stripped 1 base from V and 4 bases from J, with 12 bases between. This CDR3 has 15 amino acids. Germline V gene lookup returns CDR1 SGHRS and CDR2 YFSETQ. CDR3 DNA sequence: TGCGCCAGCAGCTTGTTGGCGGATTCTTACAATGAGCAGTTCTTC. Its translation is CASSLLADSYNEQFF. Combining the CDR3 with reference TRBV5-1 and TRBJ2-1 gives the whole variable domain KAGVTQTPRYLIKTRGQQVTLSCSPISGHRSVSWYQQTPGQGLQFLFEYFSETQRNKGNFPGRFSGRQFSNSRSEMNVSTLELGDSALYLCASSLLADSYNEQFFGPGTRLTVL.

The chain uses TRBV7-2 and TRBJ1-5, with 7 bases fitting TRBD1. This CDR3 is 14 amino acids long. J was trimmed by 2 bases and V by 3 bases; bases with no gene match: 1. The germline CDR1 and CDR2 sequences are SGHTA and FQGNSA. The CDR3 sequence is CASSFDRGNQPQHF. The CDR3 DNA sequence: TGTGCCAGCAGCTTCGACAGGGGCAATCAGCCCCAGCATTTT.

The chain has TRBV7-2 and TRBJ1-2; D may be TRBD1 (6 bases). Trimming took off 5 bases at V and 4 bases at J, with 14 bases between the two ends. This CDR3 comprises 14 residues. Germline lookup yields CDR1 SGHTA and CDR2 FQGNSA. The CDR3 coding sequence is TGTGCCAGCAGCCCCCACAGGGAAGTCTATGGCTACACCTTC. As protein: CASSPHREVYGYTF. Looking up the rest from reference TRBV7-2 and TRBJ1-2 gives the full variable domain: GAGVSQSPSNKVTEKGKDVELRCDPISGHTALYWYRQSLGQGLEFLIYFQGNSAPDKSGLPSDRFSAERTGGSVSTLTIQRTQQEDSAVYLCASSPHREVYGYTFGSGTRLTVV.

This chain links TRBV4-1 with TRBJ1-2; 10 positions agree with TRBD1. CDR3 length: 13 residues. Germline values: CDR1 MGHRA, CDR2 YSYEKL. J gave up 8 bases and V 4 bases, and 4 bases lay outside the gene matches. In DNA, the CDR3 is TGCGCCAGCAGCCCCGGGACAGGGGACGGCTACACCTTC. Residues: CASSPGTGDGYTF.

This sequence joins TRBV29-1 and TRBJ2-5; 9 nucleotides align to TRBD1. The V segment lost 5 bases and the J segment 5 bases; nucleotides outside the gene matches: 9. Germline values: CDR1 SQVTM, CDR2 ANQGSEA. This CDR3 has 14 amino acids. CDR3 DNA: TGCAGCGTTAGTGGACAGGGGATCGGTGAGACCCAGTACTTC. Translating it yields CSVSGQGIGETQYF. Combining the CDR3 with reference TRBV29-1 and TRBJ2-5 gives the whole variable domain SAVISQKPSRDICQRGTSLTIQCQVDSQVTMMFWYRQQPGQSLTLIATANQGSEATYESGFVIDKFPISRPNLTFSTLTVSNMSPEDSSIYLCSVSGQGIGETQYFGPGTRLLVL.

This clone was observed a few times. V usage is TRBV5-4 and J usage is TRBJ1-1, with D unclear. Trimming pared 0 bases from V and 2 bases from J, leaving 11 bases between. Looked up from germline, CDR1 is SGHNT and CDR2 is YYREEE (reference sequence). The CDR3 runs to 15 residues. This CDR3 reads CASSLVNQANTEAFF. DNA for the CDR3: TGTGCCAGCAGCTTGGTGAACCAGGCCAACACTGAAGCTTTCTTT.

The rearrangement links TRBV9 to TRBJ2-7; D is undetermined. Trimming removed 2 bases at V and 0 bases at J, with 15 bases between. The CDR3 runs to 16 residues. Looked up from germline, CDR1 is SGDLS and CDR2 is YYNGEE. The CDR3 reads CASSVGLLSSSYEQYF. The CDR3 DNA reads TGTGCCAGCAGCGTCGGGTTACTATCGAGCTCCTACGAGCAGTACTTC.

The chain combines TRBV7-9 with TRBJ2-4; TRBD2 is a possible D gene (5 bases). This CDR3 is 18 amino acids long. Germline loops: CDR1 SEHNR, CDR2 FQNEAQ (reference sequence). V was trimmed by 0 bases and J by 3 bases, leaving 18 bases between them. The CDR3 loop is CASSLATASLKVKNIQYF. The CDR3 bases are TGTGCCAGCAGCTTAGCCACGGCTAGCTTGAAAGTCAAAAACATTCAGTACTTC.

There are a few counts of this clone. The chain joins TRBV5-1 to TRBJ2-3, with a tentative D call TRBD2 (5 bases). CDR1 and CDR2 from the germline V gene are SGHRS and YFSETQ. The germline V and J ends were trimmed by 5 bases and 0 bases, with 13 bases remaining between them. This CDR3 region has 15 residues. The CDR3 sequence: CASSIQGLSTDTQYF. The CDR3 region has the DNA TGCGCCAGCAGTATACAAGGACTTAGCACAGATACGCAGTATTTT.

In this sample, this clone turned up a few times. V is TRBV29-1 and J is TRBJ1-1; 9 nucleotides align to TRBD1. Germline V gene lookup returns CDR1 SQVTM and CDR2 ANQGSEA. This CDR3 has 14 residues. The V segment lost 3 bases and the J segment 6 bases; nucleotides outside the gene matches: 8. Written as DNA, the CDR3 is TGCAGCGTTGAGCGGACAGGGGCCGGTTCTGAAGCTTTCTTT. Translation: CSVERTGAGSEAFF. The whole variable domain, filled in from reference TRBV29-1 and TRBJ1-1, reads SAVISQKPSRDICQRGTSLTIQCQVDSQVTMMFWYRQQPGQSLTLIATANQGSEATYESGFVIDKFPISRPNLTFSTLTVSNMSPEDSSIYLCSVERTGAGSEAFFGQGTRLTVV.